These 25 T cell receptor beta chains came from one sample sequenced in a study of T-cell memory formation after mild COVID-19 listed by TCRdb under 2021. Library preparation was by 5' RACE. Sequencing was carried out with an Illumina NovaSeq 6000. TCRdb redid the processing of the public reads, applying fastp at Q25 and MiXCR, and retained in-frame beta chains. Rows with one shared CDR3 protein collapse into an entry with the most common genes and DNA. The sample table lists fewer than 700,000 distinct CDR3 sequences, approximately 21% of them with a count of one. The ten largest account for about 8.4% of the sample. Sequenced material: PBMCs or a T cell subset sorted from them (not recorded which). These receptors all stem from an adult woman who had mild COVID-19 (a few samples of this study predate the infection). The sample titles of this study are shuffled in the database, so cell type and time point are left out; the donor was told from shared clones.

J is TRBJ1-2 and V is TRBV12-3 or TRBV12-4; no clear D. V was pared by 8 bases and J by 0 bases, with 10 bases between. The CDR3 totals 13 residues. CDR3: CASSPVSNYGYTF. In nucleotides, the CDR3 is TGTGCCAGCTCCCCGGTTTCTAACTATGGCTACACCTTC.

The V gene is TRBV20-1, the J gene TRBJ1-6; 11 nucleotides align to TRBD1. Germline V lookup: CDR1 DFQATT, CDR2 SNEGSKA (reference sequence). With 6 bases clipped from V and 14 bases from J, the junction kept 12 bases outside the gene matches. There are 14 residues in the CDR3. The CDR3 sequence is CSARSGTGGGTLHF. In DNA, the CDR3 is TGCAGTGCCAGATCCGGGACAGGGGGGGGGACCCTCCACTTT.

This clonotype was detected only a few times. The J gene is TRBJ2-5, the V gene TRBV20-1; perhaps TRBD1 as D (7 bases). Deletions cut 4 bases from V and 5 bases from J, with 17 bases between. CDR1 is DFQATT, CDR2 SNEGSKA, per germline (reference sequence). CDR3 length equals 14 residues. For the CDR3, the DNA is TGCAGTGCTACGGGTGGAGGGGGCACGGAGACCCAGTACTTC. It yields the protein CSATGGGGTETQYF.

This clonotype was counted a few times. The genes are TRBV20-1 and TRBJ1-1; a possible D gene is TRBD1 (5 bases). The CDR3 has 15 residues. Germline values: CDR1 DFQATT, CDR2 SNEGSKA (reference sequence). Trimming removed 0 bases from V and 5 bases from J, with 16 bases in between. CDR3: CSARDPRGSGTEAFF. The CDR3 DNA reads as TGCAGTGCTAGAGATCCCCGGGGGAGCGGGACTGAAGCTTTCTTT.

The rearrangement links TRBV20-1 to TRBJ1-2; D call uncertain. The V end lost 0 bases, the J end lost 4 bases, and 12 bases lay between the germline ends. The germline V gene encodes CDR1 DFQATT and CDR2 SNEGSKA (reference sequence). The CDR3 length is 14 residues. As DNA, the CDR3 is TGCAGTGCTAGAGATCTAGGGCGGGCCTATGGCTACACCTTC. Protein: CSARDLGRAYGYTF.

This rearrangement joins TRBV28 to TRBJ2-7, with a tentative D call TRBD1 (6 bases). Germline loops: CDR1 MDHEN, CDR2 SYDVKM. The CDR3 is 15 residues long. V gave up 4 bases and J gave up 4 bases, with 17 bases separating them. CDR3 residues: CASSSRTEFLYEQYF. CDR3 nucleotide sequence: TGTGCCAGCAGTTCCAGGACAGAGTTTCTTTACGAGCAGTACTTC.

This clonotype was counted a few times. The CDR3 sequence is CASRSREAGPQHF. Written as DNA, the CDR3 is TGTGCCAGCAGAAGCAGGGAAGCTGGGCCCCAGCATTTT. The rearrangement uses TRBV12-3 or TRBV12-4 and TRBJ1-5; weak D call: TRBD1 (5 bases). CDR3 length: 13 amino acids. The ends were cut back, 6 bases at V and 9 bases at J, with 15 bases in the middle.

This chain uses TRBV12-3 or TRBV12-4 with TRBJ2-1; 7 bases map to TRBD2. The J segment lost 12 bases and the V segment lost 4 bases, leaving 3 bases of the junction unmatched. The CDR3 runs 11 residues. CDR3 nucleotides: TGTGCCAGCAGTTCGTCTAGCGGGCAGTTCTTC. The encoded protein is CASSSSSGQFF.

This clonotype was found a few times. The chain joins TRBV7-8 to TRBJ2-1; TRBD1 matches at 10 bases. V gave up 5 bases and J gave up 3 bases; unmatched junction bases: 4. Germline-derived CDR1 and CDR2 are SGHVS and FQNEAQ. There are 15 residues in the CDR3. CDR3 amino acids: CASSLGTGVYNEQFF. The CDR3 bases are TGTGCCAGCAGCCTCGGGACAGGGGTCTACAATGAGCAGTTCTTC.

The chain employs TRBV7-9 and TRBJ1-1; the match to TRBD1 covers 9 bases. The CDR3 consists of 14 residues. The V and J ends lost 4 bases and 5 bases, in that order; junction bases with no gene match: 5. The germline CDR1 and CDR2 sequences are SEHNR and FQNEAQ (reference sequence). The CDR3 loop reads CASSSHGTGTEAFF. CDR3 DNA sequence: TGTGCCAGCAGCTCCCATGGGACAGGGACTGAAGCTTTCTTT. The full variable domain, its missing parts supplied by reference TRBV7-9 and TRBJ1-1, is DTGVSQNPRHKITKRGQNVTFRCDPISEHNRLYWYRQTLGQGPEFLTYFQNEAQLEKSRLLSDRFSAERPKGSFSTLEIQRTEQGDSAMYLCASSSHGTGTEAFFGQGTRLTVV.

This rearrangement joins TRBV12-3 or TRBV12-4 to TRBJ1-4; D may be TRBD1 (5 bases). V was pared by 4 bases and J by 2 bases, with 11 bases between. This CDR3 has 15 amino acids. For the CDR3, the DNA is TGTGCCAGCAGTTCATCGGGGCGTACTAATGAAAAACTGTTTTTT. Its protein is CASSSSGRTNEKLFF.

This clonotype occurred a few times. This chain connects TRBV6-1 to TRBJ2-5, with D unclear. The CDR3 loop spans 10 amino acids. In germline, CDR1 is MNHNS, CDR2 SASEGT. Trimming left V 8 bases short and J 5 bases short, with 6 bases between. The CDR3 nucleotides read TGTGCCAGCGTCTGGGAGACCCAGTACTTC. It is translated as CASVWETQYF.

The gene calls are TRBV7-9 and TRBJ2-7, with 9 bases that match TRBD1. Germline values: CDR1 SEHNR, CDR2 FQNEAQ (reference sequence). The CDR3 covers 14 residues. Trimming took 4 bases from V and 7 from J; bases not matched to a gene: 8. CDR3 in amino acids: CASSSRQGVKEQYF. In DNA form, the CDR3 reads TGTGCCAGCAGCTCGAGACAGGGGGTGAAAGAGCAGTACTTC.

This clonotype was observed a handful of times. The chain has TRBV12-3 or TRBV12-4 and TRBJ1-1; D gene uncertain. This CDR3 is built from 16 residues. V was clipped by 6 bases and J by 2 bases, with 19 bases between them. CDR3 protein: CASSWTGVGRNTEAFF. The CDR3 DNA reads TGTGCCAGCAGCTGGACTGGGGTTGGCCGCAACACTGAAGCTTTCTTT.

The CDR3 protein is CASSRNSRQGAFGGYTF. CDR3 DNA: TGCGCCAGCAGCCGCAATTCGAGGCAGGGGGCTTTTGGTGGCTACACCTTC. The chain links TRBV5-1 to TRBJ1-2; 8 nucleotides line up with TRBD1. Germline CDR1 reads SGHRS; CDR2 reads YFSETQ. With 4 bases clipped from V and 7 bases from J, the junction kept 18 bases outside the gene matches. The CDR3 consists of 17 residues.

The J gene is TRBJ2-3, the V gene TRBV7-9, with D perhaps given as TRBD1 or TRBD2 (5 bases each). Trimming stripped 5 bases from V and 7 bases from J, with 16 bases between. This CDR3 region has 14 residues. In germline, CDR1 is SEHNR, CDR2 FQNEAQ (reference sequence). Written as DNA, the CDR3 is TGTGCCAGCAGCCTTGGGGACCGCCAATATACGCAGTATTTT. Translated, it gives CASSLGDRQYTQYF.

This chain joins TRBV9 and TRBJ2-7, with 7 nucleotides matching TRBD1. Per the germline V gene, CDR1 is SGDLS and CDR2 is YYNGEE. The CDR3 is 13 residues long. With 2 bases clipped from V and 6 bases from J, the junction kept 5 bases outside the gene matches. For the CDR3, the DNA is TGTGCCAGCAGCGTGGGGGACAGATTCGAGCAGTACTTC. Protein sequence: CASSVGDRFEQYF.

This clonotype came up a few times. This chain links TRBV5-1 with TRBJ1-3, with 7 positions matching TRBD1. Germline lookup yields CDR1 SGHRS and CDR2 YFSETQ. Losses at the gene ends were 4 bases for V and 2 bases for J; bases not matched to a gene: 6. This CDR3 contains 15 residues. Here the CDR3 DNA reads TGCGCCAGCAGCGAGAACAGGGGAGCTGGAAACACCATATATTTT. Its protein is CASSENRGAGNTIYF.

Many counts were recorded for this clonotype. The CDR3 DNA is TGTGCCACCAGTGATTCGCGACAGGGGTGGGGGCCCCAGCATTTT. Translation: CATSDSRQGWGPQHF. This chain connects TRBV24-1 to TRBJ1-5; TRBD1 agrees at 8 bases. This CDR3 is 15 amino acids long. J gave up 9 bases and V 2 bases, and 8 bases lay outside the gene matches. CDR1 is KGHDR, CDR2 SFDVKD, per germline.

This rearrangement joins TRBV7-9 to TRBJ2-5; TRBD2 might be the D (5 bases). The V end was cut by 5 bases, the J end by 2 bases, with 24 bases between. Germline CDR1 and CDR2: SEHNR and FQNEAQ (reference sequence). The CDR3 is made up of 18 amino acids. Here the CDR3 reads CASSNSGRWTAKQETQYF. Written as DNA, the CDR3 is TGTGCCAGCAGCAACTCAGGTCGCTGGACTGCGAAACAAGAGACCCAGTACTTC.

This clonotype has just a few counts. The V gene is TRBV12-3 or TRBV12-4, the J gene TRBJ2-7; D remains ambiguous. V gave up 1 base and J gave up 5 bases, with 12 bases separating them. This CDR3 comprises 14 residues. This CDR3 is CASSLEKLRDEQYF. The DNA of the CDR3 is TGTGCCAGCAGTTTAGAGAAACTCCGCGACGAGCAGTACTTC.

This clonotype was found a few times. The CDR3 spells CASSPKAAGGGLNEQFF. CDR3 in DNA: TGTGCCAGCAGCCCAAAGGCGGCGGGAGGCGGTCTCAATGAGCAGTTCTTC. This sequence joins TRBV11-2 and TRBJ2-1; 8 nucleotides agree with TRBD2. Germline CDR1 reads SGHAT; CDR2 reads FQNNGV. CDR3 length: 17 residues. The ends lost 5 bases at V and 6 bases at J; junction bases unmatched: 15.

This clonotype was seen a handful of times. The V call is TRBV9, the J call TRBJ1-6; 7 nucleotides align to TRBD1. In germline, CDR1 is SGDLS, CDR2 YYNGEE. V shed 0 bases and J 9 bases; nucleotides not matched to a gene: 9. This CDR3 spans 16 amino acids. CDR3 protein: CASSVAPTGTGSPLHF. The CDR3 DNA sequence: TGTGCCAGCAGCGTAGCGCCGACAGGGACGGGTTCACCCCTCCACTTT.

The chain has TRBV7-3 and TRBJ2-1; D is unclear. The CDR3 contains 15 residues. Germline CDR1 reads SGHTA; CDR2 reads FQGTGA. V was pared by 1 base and J by 8 bases, with 15 bases between. The CDR3 reads CASSLRMRSVDEQFF. CDR3 nucleotides: TGTGCCAGCAGCTTAAGGATGAGGTCCGTCGATGAGCAGTTCTTC.

This clonotype was counted between two and nine times. The chain carries TRBV5-6 and TRBJ2-1; 7 nucleotides align to TRBD2. Per germline, CDR1 SGHDT and CDR2 YYEEEE. Germline trimming cut 5 bases from V and 4 bases from J; bases unmatched to any gene: 9. The CDR3 extends over 15 amino acids. This CDR3 is CASSSGTTPYNEQFF. CDR3 DNA: TGTGCCAGCAGTTCCGGGACTACCCCATACAATGAGCAGTTCTTC.